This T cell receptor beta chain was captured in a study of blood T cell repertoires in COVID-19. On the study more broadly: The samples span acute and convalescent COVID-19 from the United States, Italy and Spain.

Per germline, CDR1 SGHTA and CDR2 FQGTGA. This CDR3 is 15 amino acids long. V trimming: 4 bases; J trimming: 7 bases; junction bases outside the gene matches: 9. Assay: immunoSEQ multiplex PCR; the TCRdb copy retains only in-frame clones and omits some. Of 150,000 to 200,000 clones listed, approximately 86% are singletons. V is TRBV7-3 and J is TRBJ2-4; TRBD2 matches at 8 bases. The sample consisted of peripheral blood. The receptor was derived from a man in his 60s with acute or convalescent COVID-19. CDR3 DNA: TGTGCCAGCAGCTCCCAAGCGGGAGAAGGGAACATTCAGTACTTC. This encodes CASSSQAGEGNIQYF. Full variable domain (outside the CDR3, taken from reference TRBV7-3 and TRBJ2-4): GAGVSQTPSNKVTEKGKYVELRCDPISGHTALYWYRQSLGQGPEFLIYFQGTGAADDSGLPNDRFFAVRPEGSVSTLKIQRTERGDSAVYLCASSSQAGEGNIQYFGAGTRLSVL.